This TCR beta chain stems from a study of CD8+CD57+ T cells in acquired aplastic anemia (dated by TCRdb to 2016 to 2019). For context, the study as a whole: On average, sorted CD4+ and CD8+ cells yielded around 3.4 ug of extracted DNA, with a range of roughly 0.17 to 27.4 ug.

In this study, sorted CD4+ and CD8+ T cells from the blood of healthy subjects and of severe aplastic anemia patients had their TCR repertoires deep-sequenced. Ficoll-Paque density gradient centrifugation was used to isolate peripheral blood mononuclear cells. Before DNA extraction, CD4+ and CD8+ T cells were sorted by FACS or by magnetic beads. CDR1 and CDR2 (SGHAT, FQNNGV) derive from the germline V gene. The CDR3 starts with the cysteine, ends with the phenylalanine, and has 14 residues. Only CDR3 DNA is held: 42 bases, read in frame from base 1. The trim is 4 bases for V and 8 bases for J, with a gap of 12 bases between the germline ends. To note about this clonotype: It lacks a known antigen. Base quality data are lacking; no much larger clone is found one base away.

Genomic DNA was used as template for profiling of TCR beta VDJ combinations and CDR3 sequences. TCR repertoire sequencing was run on an Illumina HiSeq 2000. As for the original processing: TRBV/TRBJ rearrangement plots, CDR3 size and DJ length profiles, and Simpson's diversity index were used to evaluate the repertoires. Whichever DNA sequence was most abundant in the deep sequencing data was defined as the immunodominant clone. CDR3 amino acid sequences were checked for sharing between subjects and were compared against published repertoires and the VDJdb database. TCRdb took the public reads, trimmed them with fastp at Q25, ran MiXCR for clone calling and kept in-frame beta chains. Entries are consolidated by CDR3 protein sequence, retaining the most common genes and DNA. TCRdb assigned the V and J calls; the authors' analysis was not used. In this sample the table shows 150,000 to 200,000 distinct CDR3 sequences, under 70% of which occur a single time. The ten top clones hold 46% of the sample.

The paper's findings and limits, for the study overall: Between patients and healthy controls, no significant difference in CD8+ Simpson's diversity was found (P=0.060). Twenty-nine CD8+ CDR3 sequences were found to be shared between patients and controls, but these sequences appeared to be highly expressed in patients and within the immunodominant clones of the patients.

In this chain, TRBV11-2 is recombined with TRBJ1-6; TRBD1 could be the D gene, as 6 bases match. The source is a human donor with severe aplastic anemia or a healthy control (not recorded which). Source material: sorted CD4+, CD8+, or CD8+CD57+ T cells (not recorded which) from PBMCs. The DNA sequence is TGTGCCAGCAGCTCGGACAGCAACTATTCACCCCTCCACTTT. The encoded protein is CASSSDSNYSPLHF.